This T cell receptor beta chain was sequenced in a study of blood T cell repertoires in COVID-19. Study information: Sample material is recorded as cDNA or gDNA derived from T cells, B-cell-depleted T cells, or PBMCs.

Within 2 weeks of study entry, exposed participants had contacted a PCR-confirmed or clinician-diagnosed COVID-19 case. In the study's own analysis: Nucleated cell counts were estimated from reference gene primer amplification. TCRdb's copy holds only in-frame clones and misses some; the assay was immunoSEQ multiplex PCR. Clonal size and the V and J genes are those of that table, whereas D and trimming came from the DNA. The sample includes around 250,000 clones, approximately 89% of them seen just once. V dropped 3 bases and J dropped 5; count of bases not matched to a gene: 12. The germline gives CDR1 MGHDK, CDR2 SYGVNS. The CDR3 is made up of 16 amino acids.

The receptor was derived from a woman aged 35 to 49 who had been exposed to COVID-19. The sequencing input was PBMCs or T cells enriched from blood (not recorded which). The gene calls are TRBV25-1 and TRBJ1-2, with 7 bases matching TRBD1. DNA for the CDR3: TGTGCCAGCAGTGAGTCTGGCCTCAGGGGGAGTTATGGCTACACCTTC. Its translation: CASSESGLRGSYGYTF.